The 5 T cell receptor beta chains in this list originate from one sample, sequenced in a study of blood T cells in healthy people across ages. Combining a sample-barcoded 5' primer with a J-beta primer mix, a second PCR ran for roughly 6 to 12 cycles. Each CDR3 protein gets one entry after TCRdb re-called the 5' RACE reads with MiXCR. The table includes hundreds of thousands of distinct CDR3 sequences, 49% detected once. The sample taken for sequencing was blood. These receptors were collected from a woman aged 55-69 years in good health.

V gene TRBV3-1 combines with J gene TRBJ2-1; D is possibly TRBD2 (5 bases). This CDR3 region has 14 residues. Trimming stripped 0 bases from V and 6 bases from J, with 9 bases between. CDR1 is LGHDT, CDR2 YNNKEL, per germline (reference sequence). The CDR3, as DNA: TGTGCCAGCAGCCAAGAAGAGCGGTGCAATGAGCAGTTCTTC. Amino acids: CASSQEERCNEQFF.

This clonotype was counted only a few times. The chain joins TRBV2 to TRBJ2-5; D might be TRBD1 (6 bases). TRBJ2-7 matches the DNA end more closely, so the J call is doubtful. Germline V gene lookup returns CDR1 SNHLY and CDR2 FYNNEI. The CDR3 runs to 14 residues. CDR3 nucleotides: TGTGCCAGCAGTGATCAGGGACAATACTACGAGCAGTACTTC. Its translation is CASSDQGQYYEQYF.

The V gene is TRBV15, the J gene TRBJ2-1; 7 bases agree with TRBD2. Trimming removed 5 bases from V and 5 bases from J; junction bases left unmatched: 6. This CDR3 is 14 amino acids long. Germline V gene sequence: CDR1 LNHNV, CDR2 YYDKDF (reference sequence). Here the CDR3 DNA reads TGTGCCACCAGCGGTGGGACTACCAACAATGAGCAGTTCTTC. It encodes CATSGGTTNNEQFF.

The chain uses TRBV28 and TRBJ1-1; D gene ambiguous. CDR1 MDHEN and CDR2 SYDVKM come from the germline V gene. The CDR3 loop spans 12 amino acids. Trimming stripped 5 bases from V and 4 bases from J, with 8 bases between. Here the CDR3 reads CASSRSRTEAFF. The CDR3 nucleotides are TGTGCCAGCAGTAGGTCTCGCACTGAAGCTTTCTTT.

CDR3 coding DNA: TGTGCCAGCAGTTTAATGATAACGGGTCATTCCTACAATGAGCAGTTCTTC. Its protein product is CASSLMITGHSYNEQFF. The chain has TRBV27 and TRBJ2-1; D unresolved. The CDR3 has 17 residues. The V end was cut by 2 bases, the J end by 1 base, with 15 bases between. The germline gives CDR1 MNHEY, CDR2 SMNVEV (reference sequence).